The clone carrying this T cell receptor beta chain was found a few times. Its target is not known. The record originates from a study of T-cell memory formation after mild COVID-19. Notes on the study in general: From day 15 to 85, contracting clones were balanced between CD4 and CD8, whereas later expanders leaned toward CD4+.

Deletions cut 1 base from V and 3 bases from J, with 10 bases between. Germline V lookup: CDR1 SQVTM, CDR2 ANQGSEA. CDR3 size: 13 residues. Via MiXCR, TCRdb re-called the 5' RACE reads, giving one row per CDR3 protein. The sample contains about 430,000 distinct CDR3 sequences, approximately 19% of which appear only once. This TCR was recovered from a man aged 18-30 years who had mild COVID-19 (a few samples of this study predate the infection). Cell type and time point are not known. The sequencing input was PBMCs or a T cell subset sorted from them (not recorded which). The genes are TRBV29-1 and TRBJ2-7; D is ambiguous. CDR3: CSVEVRASYEQYF. In DNA form, the CDR3 reads TGCAGCGTTGAAGTTCGGGCCAGCTACGAGCAGTACTTC.